These T cell receptor beta chains were read from a single sample in a study of post-analysis software for immune sequencing data. TCRdb redid the calling of the PCR reads with MiXCR, one entry per CDR3 protein. There are about 770,000 distinct CDR3 sequences in the sample; approximately 44% occur only once, and over 4.5% lies in the top ten. Sequences were obtained from blood. The receptor source for this set is a girl between 10 and 17 years old with multiple sclerosis. The CDR3 runs from the conserved cysteine through the conserved F or W. The D gene is left open where the match is weak. Size is omitted from some rows. Given values are once, few, many or a class for expanded clones.

V gene	J gene	D gene	clone size	CDR3 protein	CDR3 DNA
TRBV20-1	TRBJ2-3	TRBD2	NA	CSAGVAGGPGDTQYF	TGCAGTGCTGGGGTAGCGGGAGGGCCGGGAGATACGCAGTATTTT
TRBV20-1	TRBJ2-7	NA	NA	CSAHPGQGANEQYF	TGCAGTGCTCACCCGGGACAAGGGGCCAACGAGCAGTACTTC
TRBV20-1	TRBJ1-3	TRBD1	NA	CSARVPGGYGNTIYF	TGCAGTGCTAGAGTCCCAGGGGGCTATGGAAACACCATATATTTT
TRBV3-1	TRBJ2-1	NA	few	CASSQGNRDYNEQFF	TGTGCCAGCAGCCAAGGTAACAGAGATTACAATGAGCAGTTCTTC
TRBV20-1	TRBJ2-5	NA	few	CSAKPRAYQETQYF	TGCAGTGCTAAGCCCCGAGCCTATCAAGAGACCCAGTACTTC
TRBV27	TRBJ2-7	TRBD2	few	CASSPGTSVYEQYF	TGTGCCAGCAGTCCAGGGACTAGCGTCTACGAGCAGTACTTC
TRBV5-1	TRBJ2-3	NA	few	CASSLVARDTDTQYF	TGCGCCAGCAGCTTGGTGGCGCGGGACACAGATACGCAGTATTTT
TRBV29-1	TRBJ2-7	NA	many	CSVEDRARTNYEQYF	TGCAGCGTTGAAGATCGGGCGCGTACCAACTACGAGCAGTACTTC
TRBV4-2	TRBJ2-7	TRBD1	NA	CASSQGVGGQDYEQYF	TGTGCCAGCAGCCAAGGCGTGGGGGGACAGGACTACGAGCAGTACTTC
TRBV9	TRBJ2-7	NA	few	CASSVSNLSSYEQYF	TGTGCCAGCAGCGTAAGTAACCTCAGCTCCTACGAGCAGTACTTC
TRBV7-9	TRBJ1-6	TRBD1	NA	CASSPSWGQSNSPLHF	TGTGCCAGCAGCCCGAGCTGGGGACAGTCCAATTCACCCCTCCACTTT
TRBV7-8	TRBJ2-7	NA	NA	CASSSRRGADSYEQYF	TGTGCCAGCAGCTCCCGGAGGGGGGCGGATTCCTACGAGCAGTACTTC
TRBV10-3	TRBJ1-1	NA	few	CAIRARDTRTEAFF	TGTGCCATCAGAGCCCGGGACACCCGGACTGAAGCTTTCTTT
TRBV24-1	TRBJ1-2	NA	NA	CATSEGMGYTF	TGTGCCACCAGTGAGGGAATGGGCTACACCTTC
TRBV4-3	TRBJ2-2	NA	NA	CASSQGLGNTGELFF	TGCGCCAGCAGCCAAGGTCTAGGGAACACCGGGGAGCTGTTTTTT
TRBV12-3/TRBV12-4	TRBJ1-4	TRBD1	NA	CASSPREGQGVEKLFF	TGTGCCAGCAGTCCCCGGGAGGGGCAGGGGGTCGAAAAACTGTTTTTT
TRBV5-1	TRBJ2-7	NA	NA	CASSLRPANYEQYF	TGCGCCAGCAGCTTGAGACCAGCCAACTACGAGCAGTACTTC
TRBV29-1	TRBJ2-6	NA	few	CSVVDSGANVLTF	TGCAGCGTTGTCGACTCTGGGGCCAACGTCCTGACTTTC
TRBV20-1	TRBJ2-1	TRBD2	NA	CSAKLAGTYNEQFF	TGCAGTGCTAAACTAGCGGGAACTTACAATGAGCAGTTCTTC
TRBV27	TRBJ2-3	NA	NA	CASSWTEADTQYF	TGTGCCAGCTCATGGACGGAAGCAGATACGCAGTATTTT
TRBV6-2/TRBV6-3	TRBJ2-7	NA	NA	CASSYSGTYEQYF	TGTGCCAGCAGTTACTCTGGGACCTACGAGCAGTACTTC
TRBV12-3/TRBV12-4	TRBJ1-2	NA	NA	CASSGLIRESYGYTF	TGTGCCAGCAGTGGATTAATCAGGGAGAGCTATGGCTACACCTTC
TRBV29-1	TRBJ1-2	NA	NA	CSVEAPGREGYGYTF	TGCAGCGTTGAAGCTCCAGGGAGGGAGGGCTATGGCTACACCTTC
TRBV6-1	TRBJ1-1	NA	NA	CASSIITEAFF	TGTGCCAGCAGTATAATCACTGAAGCTTTCTTT
TRBV10-3	TRBJ1-2	NA	NA	CAISGGRVGYTF	TGTGCCATCAGTGGAGGCAGAGTTGGCTACACCTTC
TRBV14	TRBJ2-1	TRBD2	NA	CASSGREGYNEQFF	TGTGCCAGCAGCGGGCGGGAGGGGTACAATGAGCAGTTCTTC
TRBV5-1	TRBJ2-7	NA	NA	CASSLTGESYEQYF	TGCGCCAGCAGCTTGACGGGCGAATCCTACGAGCAGTACTTC
TRBV7-9	TRBJ2-7	NA	NA	CASSPSASPYEQYF	TGTGCCAGCAGCCCGTCGGCCTCCCCCTACGAGCAGTACTTC
TRBV7-2	TRBJ1-2	NA	NA	CASSLEARVTF	TGTGCCAGCAGCTTAGAGGCCAGGGTCACCTTC
TRBV19	TRBJ1-4	NA	NA	CASSISRLNEKLFF	TGTGCCAGTAGTATCTCCCGCCTCAATGAAAAACTGTTTTTT
TRBV6-4	TRBJ2-1	NA	few	CASSDYAENNEQFF	TGTGCCAGCAGTGACTACGCAGAGAACAATGAGCAGTTCTTC
TRBV29-1	TRBJ2-1	TRBD2	NA	CSVGAGGRNNEQFF	TGCAGCGTTGGGGCGGGAGGGAGGAACAATGAGCAGTTCTTC
TRBV9	TRBJ1-4	TRBD1	NA	CASSVATGEQEKLFF	TGTGCCAGCAGCGTAGCGACAGGGGAACAAGAAAAACTGTTTTTT
TRBV6-6	TRBJ2-6	NA	NA	CASSYGTPSGANVLTF	TGTGCCAGCAGTTACGGGACACCCTCTGGGGCCAACGTCCTGACTTTC
TRBV11-2	TRBJ2-1	TRBD2	NA	CASSMRTSVGEQFF	TGTGCCAGCAGCATGAGGACTAGCGTTGGTGAGCAGTTCTTC
TRBV28	TRBJ2-7	NA	NA	CASSWDAGPYEQYF	TGTGCCAGCAGTTGGGACGCCGGACCCTACGAGCAGTACTTC
TRBV28	TRBJ2-7	NA	NA	CASSNPDYEQYF	TGTGCCAGCAGCAACCCGGACTACGAGCAGTACTTC
TRBV20-1	TRBJ2-5	NA	NA	CSAGAPQGRRQETQYF	TGCAGTGCTGGAGCCCCACAGGGGAGGAGGCAAGAGACCCAGTACTTC
TRBV20-1	TRBJ1-1	NA	NA	CSGGPRGEAFF	TGCAGTGGGGGCCCGCGGGGGGAGGCTTTCTTT
TRBV20-1	TRBJ2-7	NA	NA	CSAAPRSYEQYF	TGCAGTGCTGCACCCCGTTCCTACGAGCAGTACTTC
TRBV20-1	TRBJ2-1	NA	once	CSALRTARGYNEQFF	TGCAGTGCTCTTCGGACAGCTCGGGGTTACAATGAGCAGTTCTTC
TRBV6-5	TRBJ1-2	NA	NA	CASSYSPAGTNYGYTF	TGTGCCAGCAGTTACTCTCCGGCAGGGACTAACTATGGCTACACCTTC
TRBV27	TRBJ1-1	NA	NA	CASSLRPDGLTEAFF	TGTGCCAGCAGTTTACGCCCGGACGGATTAACTGAAGCTTTCTTT
TRBV20-1	TRBJ2-1	TRBD2	few	CSASGTRDSYNEQFF	TGCAGTGCGAGTGGGACTAGGGACTCCTACAATGAGCAGTTCTTC
TRBV21-1	TRBJ2-4	NA	few	CASSKTGRSGNIQYF	TGTGCCAGCAGCAAAACAGGCAGATCCGGAAACATTCAGTACTTC
TRBV29-1	TRBJ2-1	TRBD2	few	CSVEGPSPGGRAYNEQFF	TGCAGCGTTGAAGGTCCCTCCCCCGGCGGGAGGGCCTACAATGAGCAGTTCTTC
TRBV20-1	TRBJ2-3	NA	NA	CSVPSSTDTQYF	TGCAGTGTCCCTTCTAGCACAGATACGCAGTATTTT
TRBV7-2	TRBJ1-1	NA	NA	CASSQGGSGNTEAFF	TGTGCCAGCAGCCAGGGAGGATCAGGGAACACTGAAGCTTTCTTT
TRBV18	TRBJ1-1	NA	NA	CASSPERGFDAEAFF	TGTGCCAGCTCACCTGAAAGGGGGTTTGACGCTGAAGCTTTCTTT
TRBV7-2	TRBJ2-5	TRBD2	NA	CASSLVLAGAPETQYF	TGTGCCAGCAGCTTGGTGCTAGCGGGAGCCCCAGAGACCCAGTACTTC
TRBV5-1	TRBJ2-1	NA	NA	CASSQVQDFTNEQFF	TGCGCCAGCAGCCAGGTCCAGGACTTCACCAATGAGCAGTTCTTC
TRBV20-1	TRBJ2-3	TRBD2	few	CSARDRSGSGYRTDTQYF	TGCAGTGCTAGAGATCGGTCGGGTAGCGGGTATCGCACAGATACGCAGTATTTT
TRBV29-1	TRBJ2-7	TRBD2	few	CSVVAGSYEQYF	TGCAGCGTGGTAGCGGGGAGCTACGAGCAGTACTTC
TRBV5-1	TRBJ2-1	TRBD2	NA	CASSLSGGIVEQFF	TGCGCCAGCAGCCTTAGCGGGGGCATAGTGGAGCAGTTCTTC
TRBV6-1	TRBJ2-7	TRBD2	once	CASRGTGTSGVPWYEQYF	TGTGCCAGCAGGGGGACCGGGACTAGCGGGGTGCCTTGGTACGAGCAGTACTTC
TRBV2	TRBJ2-7	NA	NA	CASSVQYSYEQYF	TGTGCCAGCAGTGTACAGTACTCCTACGAGCAGTACTTC
TRBV20-1	TRBJ1-5	NA	NA	CSAGGTASNQPQHF	TGCAGTGCTGGCGGGACGGCTAGCAATCAGCCCCAGCATTTT